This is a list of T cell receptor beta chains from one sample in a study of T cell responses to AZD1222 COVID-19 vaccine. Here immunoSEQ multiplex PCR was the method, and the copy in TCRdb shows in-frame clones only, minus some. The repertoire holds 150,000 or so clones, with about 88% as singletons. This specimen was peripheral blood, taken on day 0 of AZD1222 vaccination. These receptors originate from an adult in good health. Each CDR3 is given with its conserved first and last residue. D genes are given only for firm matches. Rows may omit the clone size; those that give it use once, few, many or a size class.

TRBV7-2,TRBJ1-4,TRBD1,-,CASSTQGGSGEKLFF,TGTGCCAGCAGCACCCAGGGGGGTTCGGGTGAAAAACTGTTTTTT
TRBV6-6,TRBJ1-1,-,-,CASTKGLLQAFF,TGTGCCAGCACAAAGGGACTGCTTCAAGCTTTCTTT
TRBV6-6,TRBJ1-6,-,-,CASNQYSYNSPLHF,TGTGCCAGCAACCAATACTCCTATAATTCACCCCTCCACTTT
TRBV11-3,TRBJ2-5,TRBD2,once,CASSAPGLAGGQGIGTQYF,TGTGCCAGCAGCGCCCCGGGACTAGCGGGGGGGCAGGGTATCGGGACCCAGTACTTC
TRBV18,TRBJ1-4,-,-,CASSPGNNEKLFF,TGTGCCAGCTCACCAGGAAATAATGAAAAACTGTTTTTT
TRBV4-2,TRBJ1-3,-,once,CASSQELTRQAGNTIYF,TGTGCCAGCAGCCAAGAGCTAACCCGGCAAGCTGGAAACACCATATATTTT
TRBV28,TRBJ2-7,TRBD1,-,CASSLLGTGIAYEQYF,TGTGCCAGCAGTTTGTTAGGGACAGGGATAGCTTACGAGCAGTACTTC
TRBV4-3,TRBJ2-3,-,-,CASSQDGAGRSLRQYF,TGCGCCAGCAGCCAAGATGGGGCAGGGAGGTCGCTGCGGCAGTATTTT
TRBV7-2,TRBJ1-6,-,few,CASSAGVGANSPLHF,TGTGCCAGCAGCGCCGGGGTGGGGGCGAATTCACCCCTCCACTTT
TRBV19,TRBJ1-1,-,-,CASSMWDTEAFF,TGTGCCAGTAGTATGTGGGACACTGAAGCTTTCTTT
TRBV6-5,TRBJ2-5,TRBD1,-,CASSLPGGEETQYF,TGTGCCAGCAGCCTCCCAGGGGGCGAAGAGACCCAGTACTTC
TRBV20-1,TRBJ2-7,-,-,CSGRSSYEQYF,TGCAGTGGAAGGAGCTCCTACGAGCAGTACTTC
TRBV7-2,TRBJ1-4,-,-,CASSSGGRAGVEKLFF,TGTGCCAGCAGCTCCGGGGGACGGGCAGGAGTTGAAAAACTGTTTTTT
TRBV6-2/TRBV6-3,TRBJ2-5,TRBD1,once,CASSYGGQSNF,TGTGCCAGCAGTTACGGGGGACAGTCGAACTTC
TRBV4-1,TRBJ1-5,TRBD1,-,CASSQASPRGFGQPQHF,TGCGCCAGCAGCCAAGCGAGCCCCAGGGGGTTTGGGCAGCCCCAGCATTTT
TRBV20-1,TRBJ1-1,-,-,CSAGGHENTEAFF,TGCAGTGCTGGTGGACACGAGAACACTGAAGCTTTCTTT
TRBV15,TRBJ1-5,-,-,CATSRVKGSQPQHF,TGTGCCACCAGCAGAGTGAAAGGTAGTCAGCCCCAGCATTTT
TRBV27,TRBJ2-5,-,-,CASSFNRGAGETQYF,TGTGCCAGCAGTTTCAACAGGGGAGCGGGAGAGACCCAGTACTTC
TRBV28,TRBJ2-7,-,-,CATEGDRVEQYF,TGTGCCACCGAAGGGGACCGAGTAGAACAGTACTTC
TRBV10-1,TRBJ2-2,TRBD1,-,CASATGGWTGELFF,TGCGCCAGCGCTACAGGGGGATGGACCGGGGAGCTGTTTTTT
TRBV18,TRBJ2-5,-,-,CASSPISEGEEYF,TGTGCCAGCTCACCAATTTCAGAAGGGGAGGAGTACTTC
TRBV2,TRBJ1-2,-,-,CASSGQAFVYTF,TGTGCCAGCAGTGGACAAGCTTTCGTCTACACCTTC
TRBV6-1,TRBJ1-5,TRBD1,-,CASSEGRGRGLGNQPQHF,TGTGCCAGCAGTGAAGGAAGGGGGCGCGGTCTCGGCAATCAGCCCCAGCATTTT
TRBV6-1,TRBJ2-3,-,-,CASSEAGLTDTQYF,TGTGCCAGCAGTGAGGCAGGGCTCACAGATACGCAGTATTTT
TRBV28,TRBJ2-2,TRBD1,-,CASSSPGTVNTGELFF,TGTGCCAGCTCAAGTCCCGGGACAGTTAACACCGGGGAGCTGTTTTTT
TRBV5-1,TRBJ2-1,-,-,CASGNGLNTNNEQFF,TGCGCCAGCGGAAATGGGCTGAATACTAACAATGAGCAGTTCTTC
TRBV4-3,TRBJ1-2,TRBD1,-,CASSQWAGTGSGYTF,TGCGCCAGCAGCCAATGGGCCGGGACAGGGAGTGGCTACACCTTC
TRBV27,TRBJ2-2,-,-,CASSLSPRVTGELFF,TGTGCCAGCAGTTTAAGTCCCAGGGTCACCGGGGAGCTGTTTTTT
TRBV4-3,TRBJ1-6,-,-,CASSQEDRNSPLHF,TGCGCCAGCAGCCAAGAGGACCGAAACTCTCCCCTCCACTTT
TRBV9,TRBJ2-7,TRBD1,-,CASSRGLGEQYF,TGTGCCAGCTCCAGGGGGCTGGGCGAGCAGTACTTC
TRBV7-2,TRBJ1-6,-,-,CASSPRGSYNSPLHF,TGTGCCAGCAGCCCCCGGGGCTCCTATAATTCACCCCTCCACTTT
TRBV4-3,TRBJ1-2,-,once,CASSQDTSAPNYGYTF,TGCGCCAGCAGCCAAGATACATCGGCGCCTAACTATGGCTACACCTTC
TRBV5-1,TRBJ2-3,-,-,CASSTEPTDTQYF,TGCGCCAGCAGTACCGAGCCCACAGATACGCAGTATTTT
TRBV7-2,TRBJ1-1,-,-,CASSLQATRTEAFF,TGTGCCAGCAGCCTTCAGGCCACCAGGACTGAAGCTTTCTTT
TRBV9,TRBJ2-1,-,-,CASSPPGTIYNEQFF,TGTGCCAGCAGCCCCCCCGGGACAATCTACAATGAGCAGTTCTTC
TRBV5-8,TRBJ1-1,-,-,CASSLTVTATEAFF,TGTGCCAGCAGCTTGACGGTCACGGCCACTGAAGCTTTCTTT
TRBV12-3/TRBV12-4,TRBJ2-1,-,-,CASSPGPPNEQFF,TGTGCCAGCAGCCCGGGACCACCCAATGAGCAGTTCTTC
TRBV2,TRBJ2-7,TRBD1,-,CASSAGDRGSVQYF,TGTGCCAGCAGTGCCGGGGACAGGGGATCCGTGCAGTACTTC
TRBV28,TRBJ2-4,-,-,CASSLWGRGKNIQYF,TGTGCCAGCAGTTTGTGGGGGCGGGGCAAAAACATTCAGTACTTC
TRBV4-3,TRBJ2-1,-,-,CASSQDILGGQEQFF,TGCGCCAGCAGCCAAGATATCCTGGGAGGCCAGGAGCAGTTCTTC
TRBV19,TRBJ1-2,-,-,CASSIDRYAGYTF,TGTGCCAGTAGTATAGACAGGTATGCTGGCTACACCTTC
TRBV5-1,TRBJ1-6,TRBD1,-,CASSLGDSRSPLHF,TGCGCCAGCAGCTTGGGGGACAGTCGTTCACCCCTCCACTTT
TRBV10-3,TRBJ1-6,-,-,CAISPVSGVNSPLHF,TGTGCCATCAGCCCCGTCTCGGGTGTTAATTCACCCCTCCACTTT
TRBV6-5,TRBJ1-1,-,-,CASSYSRELNTEAFF,TGTGCCAGCAGTTACTCACGGGAGCTGAACACTGAAGCTTTCTTT
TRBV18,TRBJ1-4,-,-,CASSDRDRATNEKLFF,TGTGCCAGCTCGGATAGGGACCGAGCAACTAATGAAAAACTGTTTTTT
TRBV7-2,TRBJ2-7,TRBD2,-,CASSSTSGGSYEQYF,TGTGCCAGCAGCAGCACTAGCGGGGGTTCCTACGAGCAGTACTTC
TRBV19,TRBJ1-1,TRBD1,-,CASRVGQGQLGTEAFF,TGTGCCAGTAGGGTTGGACAGGGACAGTTGGGCACTGAAGCTTTCTTT
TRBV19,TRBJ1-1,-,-,CASSMAGKNTEAFF,TGTGCCAGTAGTATGGCGGGAAAGAACACTGAAGCTTTCTTT
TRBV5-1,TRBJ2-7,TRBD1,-,CASSWTGDGYEQYF,TGCGCCAGCAGCTGGACAGGGGACGGCTACGAGCAGTACTTC
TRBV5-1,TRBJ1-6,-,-,CASSSGVGGLKSPLHF,TGCGCCAGCAGCTCAGGAGTAGGTGGCTTAAAGTCACCCCTCCACTTT
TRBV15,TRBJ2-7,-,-,CATSRDVDGGYEQYF,TGTGCCACCAGCAGAGATGTGGACGGGGGCTACGAGCAGTACTTC
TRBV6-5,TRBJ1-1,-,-,CASSYGGQWNTEAFF,TGTGCCAGCAGTTATGGTGGCCAGTGGAACACTGAAGCTTTCTTT
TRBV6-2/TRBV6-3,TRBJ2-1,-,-,CASSYITVGIDEQFF,TGTGCCAGCAGTTATATCACGGTGGGTATTGATGAGCAGTTCTTC
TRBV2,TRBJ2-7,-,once,CASIPGGGPREQYF,TGTGCCAGCATCCCGGGAGGGGGCCCCAGGGAGCAGTACTTC
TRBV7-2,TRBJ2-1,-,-,CASSFGVDNEQFF,TGTGCCAGCAGCTTCGGGGTAGACAATGAGCAGTTCTTC
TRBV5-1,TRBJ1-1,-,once,CASSPTGDTEAFF,TGCGCCAGCAGCCCGACAGGAGACACTGAAGCTTTCTTT
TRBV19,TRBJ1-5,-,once,CASSIYDETSQPQHF,TGTGCCAGTAGTATTTATGACGAAACCTCTCAGCCCCAGCATTTT